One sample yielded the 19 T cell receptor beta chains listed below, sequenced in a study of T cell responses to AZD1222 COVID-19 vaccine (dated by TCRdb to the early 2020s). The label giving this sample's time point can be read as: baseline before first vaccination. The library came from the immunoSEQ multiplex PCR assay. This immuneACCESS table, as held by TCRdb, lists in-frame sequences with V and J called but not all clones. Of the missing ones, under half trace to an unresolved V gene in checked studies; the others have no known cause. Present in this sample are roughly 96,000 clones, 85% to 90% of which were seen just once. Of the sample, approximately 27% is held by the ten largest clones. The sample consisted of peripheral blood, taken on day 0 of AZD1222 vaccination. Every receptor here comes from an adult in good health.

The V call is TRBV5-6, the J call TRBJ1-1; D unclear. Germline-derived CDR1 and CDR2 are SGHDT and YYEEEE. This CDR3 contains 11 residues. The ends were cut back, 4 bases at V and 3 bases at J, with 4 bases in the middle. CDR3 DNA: TGTGCCAGCAGCCGCTACACTGAAGCTTTCTTT. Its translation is CASSRYTEAFF.

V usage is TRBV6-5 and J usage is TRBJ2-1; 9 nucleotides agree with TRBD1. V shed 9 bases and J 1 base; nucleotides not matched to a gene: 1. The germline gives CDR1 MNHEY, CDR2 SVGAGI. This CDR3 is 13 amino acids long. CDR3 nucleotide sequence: TGTGCCAGTGGACAGGGGTCCTACAATGAGCAGTTCTTC. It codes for CASGQGSYNEQFF.

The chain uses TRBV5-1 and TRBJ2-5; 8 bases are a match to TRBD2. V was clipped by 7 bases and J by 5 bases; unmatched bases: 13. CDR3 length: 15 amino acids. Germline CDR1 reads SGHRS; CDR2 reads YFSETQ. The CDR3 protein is CASAREGHAQETQYF. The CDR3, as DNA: TGCGCCAGCGCCCGGGAGGGGCATGCCCAGGAGACCCAGTACTTC. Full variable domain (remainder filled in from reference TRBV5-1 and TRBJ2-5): KAGVTQTPRYLIKTRGQQVTLSCSPISGHRSVSWYQQTPGQGLQFLFEYFSETQRNKGNFPGRFSGRQFSNSRSEMNVSTLELGDSALYLCASAREGHAQETQYFGPGTRLLVL.

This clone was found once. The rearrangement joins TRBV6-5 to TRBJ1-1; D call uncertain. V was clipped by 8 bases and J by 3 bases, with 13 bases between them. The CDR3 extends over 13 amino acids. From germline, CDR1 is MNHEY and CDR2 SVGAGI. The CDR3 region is CASRVLGDTEAFF. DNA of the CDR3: TGTGCCAGCCGGGTCCTAGGCGACACTGAAGCTTTCTTT.

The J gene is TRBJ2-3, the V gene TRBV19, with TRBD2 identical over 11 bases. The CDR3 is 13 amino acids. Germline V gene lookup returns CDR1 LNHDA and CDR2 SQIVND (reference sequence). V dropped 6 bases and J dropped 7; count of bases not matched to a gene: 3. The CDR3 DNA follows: TGTGCCAGTAGGACTAGCGGGACGTATACGCAGTATTTT. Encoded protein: CASRTSGTYTQYF.

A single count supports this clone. This chain's CDR3 is CASSEVPGGAYEQYF. For the CDR3, the DNA is TGTGCCAGCAGTGAAGTCCCAGGCGGGGCCTACGAGCAGTACTTC. The J gene is TRBJ2-7, the V gene TRBV2, with D possibly matching TRBD2 (6 bases). This CDR3 region has 15 residues. The germline V and J ends were trimmed by 1 base and 2 bases, with 12 bases remaining between them. Germline-derived CDR1 and CDR2 are SNHLY and FYNNEI.

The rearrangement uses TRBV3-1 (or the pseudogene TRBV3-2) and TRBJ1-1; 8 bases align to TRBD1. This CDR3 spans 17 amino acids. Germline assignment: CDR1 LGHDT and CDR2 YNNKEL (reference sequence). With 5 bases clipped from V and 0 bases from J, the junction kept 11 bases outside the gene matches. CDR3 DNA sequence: TGTGCCAGCAGCAGACGAAGGACAGGGACTATGAACACTGAAGCTTTCTTT. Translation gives CASSRRRTGTMNTEAFF.

CDR3 residues: CSASLAKETQYF. The CDR3 coding sequence is TGCAGTGCTAGTCTTGCGAAAGAGACCCAGTACTTC. The V call is TRBV20-1, the J call TRBJ2-5; D is unresolved. V was clipped by 3 bases and J by 3 bases, with 8 bases between them. The germline V gene has CDR1 DFQATT and CDR2 SNEGSKA (reference sequence). The CDR3 is 12 amino acids.

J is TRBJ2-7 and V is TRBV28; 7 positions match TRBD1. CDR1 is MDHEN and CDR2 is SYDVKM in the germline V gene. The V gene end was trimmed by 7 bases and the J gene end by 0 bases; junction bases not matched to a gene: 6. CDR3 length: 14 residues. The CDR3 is CASKDRTVSYEQYF. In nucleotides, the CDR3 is TGTGCCAGCAAGGACAGGACAGTCTCCTACGAGCAGTACTTC.

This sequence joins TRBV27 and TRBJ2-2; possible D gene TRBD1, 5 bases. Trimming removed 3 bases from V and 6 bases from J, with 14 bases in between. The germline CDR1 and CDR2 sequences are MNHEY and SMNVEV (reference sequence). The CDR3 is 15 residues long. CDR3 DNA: TGTGCCAGCAGTTTCTGGGGCCAGGGTCCCGGGGAGCTGTTTTTT. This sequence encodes CASSFWGQGPGELFF.

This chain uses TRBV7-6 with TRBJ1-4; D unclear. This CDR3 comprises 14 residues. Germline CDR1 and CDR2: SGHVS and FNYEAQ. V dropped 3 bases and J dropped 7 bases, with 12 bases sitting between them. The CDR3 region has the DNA TGTGCCAGCAGCTTTAGTGGACCAAGTGAAAAACTGTTTTTT. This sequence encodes CASSFSGPSEKLFF.

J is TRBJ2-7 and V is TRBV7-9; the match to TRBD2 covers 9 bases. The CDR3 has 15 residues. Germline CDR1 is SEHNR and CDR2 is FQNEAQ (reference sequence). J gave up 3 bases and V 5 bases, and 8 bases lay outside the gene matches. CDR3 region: CASSRSAGGNYEQYF. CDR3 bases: TGTGCCAGCAGCCGCAGCGCGGGAGGGAACTACGAGCAGTACTTC.

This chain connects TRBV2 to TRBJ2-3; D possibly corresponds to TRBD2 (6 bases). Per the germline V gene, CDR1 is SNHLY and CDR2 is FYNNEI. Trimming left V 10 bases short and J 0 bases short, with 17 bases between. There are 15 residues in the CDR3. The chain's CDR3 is CATRASATSTDTQYF. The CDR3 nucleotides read TGTGCCACCCGGGCTAGCGCGACTAGCACAGATACGCAGTATTTT.

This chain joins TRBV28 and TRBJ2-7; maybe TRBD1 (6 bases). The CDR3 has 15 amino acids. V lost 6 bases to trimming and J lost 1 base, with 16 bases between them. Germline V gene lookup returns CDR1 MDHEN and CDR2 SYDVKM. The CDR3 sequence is CASSPAGTPSYEQYF. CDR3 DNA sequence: TGTGCCAGCAGCCCAGCCGGGACACCATCCTACGAGCAGTACTTC.

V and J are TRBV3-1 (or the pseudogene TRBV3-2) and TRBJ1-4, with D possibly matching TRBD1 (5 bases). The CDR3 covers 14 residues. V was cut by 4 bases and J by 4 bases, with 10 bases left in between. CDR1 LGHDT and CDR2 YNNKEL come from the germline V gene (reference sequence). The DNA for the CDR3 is TGTGCCAGCAGCCTGGAGGGGATTAATGAAAAACTGTTTTTT. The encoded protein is CASSLEGINEKLFF.

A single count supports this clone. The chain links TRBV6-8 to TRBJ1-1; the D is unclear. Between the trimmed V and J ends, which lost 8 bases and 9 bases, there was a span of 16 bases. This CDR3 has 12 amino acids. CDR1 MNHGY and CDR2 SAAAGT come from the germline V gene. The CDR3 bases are TGTGCCAGCCGAGGTCTCCCGGTGCAAGCTTTCTTT. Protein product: CASRGLPVQAFF.

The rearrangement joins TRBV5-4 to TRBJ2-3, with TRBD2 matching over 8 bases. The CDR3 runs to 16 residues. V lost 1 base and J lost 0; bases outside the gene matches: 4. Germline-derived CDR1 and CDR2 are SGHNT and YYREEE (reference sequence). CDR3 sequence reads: CASSLFPSGSTDTQYF. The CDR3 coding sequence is TGTGCCAGCAGCTTGTTCCCTAGCGGGAGCACAGATACGCAGTATTTT.

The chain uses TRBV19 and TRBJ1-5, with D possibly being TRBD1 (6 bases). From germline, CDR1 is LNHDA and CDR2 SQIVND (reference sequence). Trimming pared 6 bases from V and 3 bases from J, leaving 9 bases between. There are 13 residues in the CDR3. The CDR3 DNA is TGTGCCAGTAGGGACAGTCCCAATCAGCCCCAGCATTTT. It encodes CASRDSPNQPQHF.

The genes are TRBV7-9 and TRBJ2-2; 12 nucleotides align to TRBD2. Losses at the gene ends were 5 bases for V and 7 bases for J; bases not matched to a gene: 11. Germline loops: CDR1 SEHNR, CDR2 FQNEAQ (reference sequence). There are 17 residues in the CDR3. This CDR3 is CASSPSLAGGPHGELFF. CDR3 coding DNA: TGTGCCAGCAGCCCATCGCTAGCGGGAGGGCCACACGGGGAGCTGTTTTTT.